This T cell receptor beta chain appears in the sequencing data of a study of long-term antiretroviral therapy in people with HIV. Study-wide findings and caveats: Unavailable data included ART adherence, viral resistance and therapy changes (switches in treatment). Whichever time point was examined, clones expanded before ART dominated the repertoire.

Donors needed at least one pre-ART PBMC sample plus at least two post-ART samples. Turning to this clone: Antigen specificity is unknown.

Survey-level immunoSEQ v3.0 assays were run. What sequencing targeted per sample was roughly 40,000-50,000 T-cell genomes. The method was immunoSEQ multiplex PCR; TCRdb's version includes in-frame clones alone and lacks a portion of them. In the table there are 30,000 to 40,000 clones, 95% to 98% of which are singletons. The sequence derives from a man aged 25-45 years with HIV. Sequences were derived from unsorted PBMCs, sampled 6.9 years after starting antiretroviral therapy.

The CDR3 DNA reads TGTGCCAGCAGCGTTCTCGTGTGGGAAGAAGATGGCTACACCTTC. This gives the protein CASSVLVWEEDGYTF. This chain connects TRBV2 to TRBJ1-2; D gene uncertain. The CDR3 is 15 amino acids. V dropped 6 bases and J dropped 6 bases, with 20 bases sitting between them. Germline V CDR1 and CDR2: SNHLY, FYNNEI. The complete variable domain, with remaining parts taken from reference TRBV2 and TRBJ1-2, reads EPEVTQTPSHQVTQMGQEVILRCVPISNHLYFYWYRQILGQKVEFLVSFYNNEISEKSEIFDDQFSVERPDGSNFTLKIRSTKLEDSAMYFCASSVLVWEEDGYTFGSGTRLTVV.